These 13 T cell receptor beta chains were sequenced from one sample in a study of T cell responses to AZD1222 COVID-19 vaccine (dated by TCRdb to 2020 to 2023). The method was the immunoSEQ multiplex PCR assay. As stored in TCRdb, this immuneACCESS dataset retains in-frame rearrangements with V and J assigned. A fraction of the clones does not appear; measured against another copy, unresolved V genes explain less than half of the discrepancy, and the remainder lacks a known reason. The sample table contains some 97,000 clones; only one count was recorded for 85% to 90% of them. The ten largest make up about 3% of the sample. The meaning of the sample's time point label: baseline before first vaccination. Sequencing used peripheral blood, obtained on day 0 of AZD1222 vaccination. The source is an adult in good health.

This clone is a singleton in its sample. The chain recombines TRBV3-1 (or the pseudogene TRBV3-2) with TRBJ1-3; the D gene is possibly TRBD1 (6 bases). The CDR3 runs 17 residues. Trimming removed 1 base from V and 2 bases from J, with 15 bases in between. Germline lookup yields CDR1 LGHDT and CDR2 YNNKEL (reference sequence). The CDR3 sequence is CASSQARGGGPGNTIYF. The CDR3 coding sequence is TGTGCCAGCAGCCAAGCTCGAGGGGGGGGCCCTGGAAACACCATATATTTT.

J is TRBJ1-5 and V is TRBV6-2 or TRBV6-3; the D is unclear. The CDR3 is 17 residues long. Germline V gene data show CDR1 as MNHEY and CDR2 as SVGEGT. Deletions cut 2 bases from V and 3 bases from J, with 17 bases between. CDR3 sequence (DNA): TGTGCCAGCAGTTACGAGGCAGGAGGAATCAACAATCAGCCCCAGCATTTT. Translating it yields CASSYEAGGINNQPQHF.

The CDR3 sequence is CASSQSRTGLDYGYTF. In DNA, the CDR3 is TGCGCCAGCAGTCAATCCCGGACAGGGTTAGACTATGGCTACACCTTC. The chain carries TRBV23-1 and TRBJ1-2; TRBD1 matches at 8 bases. TRBV23-1 is filed as an ORF, its function uncertain. Trimming took 0 bases from V and 3 from J; bases not matched to a gene: 6. This CDR3 has 16 residues.

V gene TRBV18 combines with J gene TRBJ2-1; TRBD2 matches at 8 bases. This CDR3 contains 12 residues. Germline-derived CDR1 and CDR2 are KGHSH and LQKENI. After removal of 3 bases from V and 9 bases from J, the junction contained 1 base not matched to a gene. CDR3 bases: TGTGCCAGCTCACCCGGGGGGGGTGAGCAGTTCTTC. Protein: CASSPGGGEQFF.

The chain links TRBV4-3 to TRBJ2-7; TRBD2 might be the D (7 bases). The CDR3 loop spans 16 amino acids. Germline V CDR1 and CDR2: LGHNA, YSLEER. With 0 bases removed from V and 0 bases from J, the gap between germline ends came to 12 bases. The CDR3 sequence is CASSQERGGASYEQYF. The CDR3 coding sequence is TGCGCCAGCAGCCAAGAACGAGGGGGGGCCTCCTACGAGCAGTACTTC.

V and J are TRBV6-2 or TRBV6-3 and TRBJ2-5; the match to TRBD2 covers 7 bases. The CDR3 runs 16 residues. V lost 0 bases and J lost 2; bases outside the gene matches: 6. Per the germline V gene, CDR1 is MNHEY and CDR2 is SVGEGT. CDR3 nucleotide sequence: TGTGCCAGCAGTTACTCCCTGGCGGGGGATCAAGAGACCCAGTACTTC. Its translation is CASSYSLAGDQETQYF.

This clone was picked up one time. This chain uses TRBV6-2 or TRBV6-3 with TRBJ1-2; possibly TRBD1 for D (6 bases). The germline V and J ends were trimmed by 6 bases and 5 bases, with 13 bases remaining between them. The CDR3 extends over 13 amino acids. Per the germline V gene, CDR1 is MNHEY and CDR2 is SVGEGT. CDR3 nucleotides: TGTGCCAGCAGCCTCGACAGGACTTATGGCTACACCTTC. Its translation is CASSLDRTYGYTF.

The CDR3 here is CASSNPTGELFF. The DNA of the CDR3 is TGTGCCAGCAGCAATCCCACCGGGGAGCTGTTTTTT. The J gene is TRBJ2-2, the V gene TRBV21-1. TRBV21-1 is a listed pseudogene. The CDR3 contains 12 residues.

The chain joins TRBV29-1 to TRBJ2-1, with TRBD1 as a possible D gene (6 bases). Germline-derived CDR1 and CDR2 are SQVTM and ANQGSEA. The CDR3 consists of 15 residues. V dropped 6 bases and J dropped 0 bases, with 15 bases sitting between them. The CDR3 spells CSVMPTGSSYNEQFF. As DNA, the CDR3 is TGCAGCGTGATGCCCACAGGGAGCTCCTACAATGAGCAGTTCTTC.

The chain couples TRBV6-5 to TRBJ1-1; perhaps TRBD1 as D (5 bases). V shed 6 bases and J shed 4 bases, with 12 bases lying between them. This CDR3 comprises 13 residues. Germline V gene sequence: CDR1 MNHEY, CDR2 SVGAGI. CDR3 DNA sequence: TGTGCCAGCAGCAGGGTGCTAGGCACTGAAGCTTTCTTT. Its translation: CASSRVLGTEAFF.

This clone was counted only a few times. V gene TRBV7-9 combines with J gene TRBJ1-5, with D possibly TRBD1 on 6 matching bases. The germline gives CDR1 SEHNR, CDR2 FQNEAQ (reference sequence). CDR3 size: 17 residues. V was trimmed by 1 base and J by 3 bases, leaving 16 bases between them. CDR3 loop: CASSLGRRGGDNQPQHF. The DNA for the CDR3 is TGTGCCAGCAGCTTAGGGCGTCGGGGGGGCGACAATCAGCCCCAGCATTTT.

The genes are TRBV30 and TRBJ1-2; D remains unclear. The CDR3 has 13 residues. The V gene's germline CDR1 is GTSNPN and CDR2 SVGIG (reference sequence). Trimming cost V 5 bases and J 4 bases, with 14 bases left between them. CDR3 loop: CAWRPGPTYGYTF. The CDR3 coding sequence is TGTGCCTGGCGACCCGGACCTACCTATGGCTACACCTTC.

V gene TRBV6-5 combines with J gene TRBJ1-2, with D perhaps TRBD1 (6 bases). There are 13 residues in the CDR3. V gave up 9 bases and J gave up 5 bases, with 16 bases separating them. Germline V gene sequence: CDR1 MNHEY, CDR2 SVGAGI. CDR3 amino acids: CASKTGFPYGYTF. CDR3 nucleotides: TGTGCCAGTAAGACAGGATTCCCTTATGGCTACACCTTC.